The present T cell receptor (beta chain) was sequenced within a study of blood T cell repertoires in COVID-19. As for the study in general: T cells, B-cell-depleted T cells, or PBMCs provided the cDNA or gDNA that served as material.

With 8 bases removed from V and 5 bases from J, the gap between germline ends came to 18 bases. CDR3 length: 15 residues. Germline values: CDR1 MGHDK, CDR2 SYGVNS. Libraries were prepared by immunoSEQ multiplex PCR; TCRdb keeps only in-frame clonotypes and omits some of them. This sample yields around 200,000 clones, of which roughly nine tenths are seen a single time; roughly 0.7% belongs to the top ten. The V gene is TRBV25-1, the J gene TRBJ2-2, with a tentative D call TRBD2 (6 bases). This sequence was found in a man aged 35 to 55 with acute or convalescent COVID-19. Specimen: peripheral blood. The CDR3 spells CASSISFGRTGELFF. For the CDR3, the DNA is TGTGCCAGCTCCATCTCCTTCGGGAGAACCGGGGAGCTGTTTTTT.